These 21 T cell receptor beta chains share one sample of origin, sequenced in a study of CD8 T cells in Susac syndrome. RNA totalling 0.5 to 1 ug underwent reverse transcription with random hexamers. TCRdb fed the immunoSEQ multiplex PCR reads into MiXCR, producing one record per CDR3 protein. The sample holds 150,000 to 160,000 distinct CDR3 sequences, just under 97% seen once. Source material: CD8+ T cells from PBMCs. The receptors stem from a human donor with multiple sclerosis.

The rearrangement joins TRBV29-1 to TRBJ1-2; weak D call: TRBD1 (6 bases). Trimming cost V 4 bases and J 4 bases, with 13 bases left between them. The V gene's germline CDR1 is SQVTM and CDR2 ANQGSEA. The CDR3 spans 13 residues. CDR3 nucleotides: TGCAGCGTTGCGGTACAGGGACCCTATGGCTACACCTTC. Protein: CSVAVQGPYGYTF.

The chain links TRBV20-1 to TRBJ2-5; D is unresolved. The V and J ends lost 5 bases and 5 bases respectively, with 6 bases between them. CDR3 length: 10 amino acids. From germline, CDR1 is DFQATT and CDR2 SNEGSKA (reference sequence). CDR3 in amino acids: CSAVGETQYF. The CDR3 coding sequence is TGCAGTGCTGTGGGGGAGACCCAGTACTTC.

The gene calls are TRBV25-1 and TRBJ1-5; the D gene is possibly TRBD1 (6 bases). The germline gives CDR1 MGHDK, CDR2 SYGVNS. Trimming took off 2 bases at V and 5 bases at J, with 16 bases between the two ends. The CDR3 runs 16 residues. CDR3 amino acids: CASSEGLGAGDQPQHF. The CDR3 coding sequence is TGTGCCAGCAGTGAAGGATTGGGGGCCGGGGATCAGCCCCAGCATTTT.

The V call is TRBV11-2, the J call TRBJ1-1; possible D gene TRBD1, 5 bases. Germline CDR1 and CDR2: SGHAT and FQNNGV. Trimming took 5 bases from V and 5 from J, leaving 12 bases between them. The CDR3 runs 13 residues. This chain's CDR3 is CASSQVGGTEAFF. CDR3 DNA sequence: TGTGCCAGCAGCCAGGTGGGGGGGACTGAAGCTTTCTTT.

The CDR3 DNA sequence: TGCGCCAGCAGCCACCCCAGGGACACTTCTACCCAGTACTTC. It codes for CASSHPRDTSTQYF. This rearrangement joins TRBV4-1 to TRBJ2-5; D possibly corresponds to TRBD1 (6 bases). CDR3 size: 14 residues. In germline, CDR1 is MGHRA, CDR2 YSYEKL. The V and J ends lost 3 bases and 8 bases respectively, with 16 bases between them.

V usage is TRBV24-1 and J usage is TRBJ2-1; 8 bases align to TRBD2. Trimming removed 5 bases from V and 9 bases from J; junction bases left unmatched: 5. This CDR3 region has 13 residues. Looked up from germline, CDR1 is KGHDR and CDR2 is SFDVKD. The chain's CDR3 is CATSAGGAGEQFF. The CDR3 DNA reads TGTGCCACCAGTGCCGGGGGGGCGGGTGAGCAGTTCTTC.

This chain uses TRBV20-1 with TRBJ2-1; D remains ambiguous. V lost 3 bases, J lost 2 bases, and 8 bases lay in between. This CDR3 has 13 residues. The germline V gene has CDR1 DFQATT and CDR2 SNEGSKA (reference sequence). The CDR3, as DNA: TGCAGTGCTAGGGCCACCACCTACAATGAGCAGTTCTTC. It codes for CSARATTYNEQFF.

The V call is TRBV12-3 or TRBV12-4, the J call TRBJ2-2, with TRBD1 as a possible D gene (6 bases). This CDR3 comprises 12 residues. V was shortened by 6 bases and J by 6 bases, with 8 bases between the two germline ends. The CDR3 region is CASSEGAGELFF. DNA for the CDR3: TGTGCCAGCAGCGAGGGGGCCGGGGAGCTGTTTTTT.

V gene TRBV30 combines with J gene TRBJ1-1, with D tentatively TRBD1 (5 bases). Trimming cost V 2 bases and J 8 bases, with 15 bases left between them. Looked up from germline, CDR1 is GTSNPN and CDR2 is SVGIG (reference sequence). The CDR3 consists of 13 residues. The CDR3, as DNA: TGTGCCTGGAGTACGCTGGACACTTCCGAAGCTTTCTTT. Amino acid sequence: CAWSTLDTSEAFF.

CDR3 protein: CASSFDREHIQYF. The CDR3 DNA is TGCGCCAGCAGTTTTGACAGGGAACACATTCAGTACTTC. The gene calls are TRBV5-1 and TRBJ2-4, with 7 bases matching TRBD1. J was trimmed by 8 bases and V by 5 bases; bases with no gene match: 7. CDR3 length: 13 amino acids. The germline gives CDR1 SGHRS, CDR2 YFSETQ.

This clonotype was seen many times. This chain links TRBV13 with TRBJ2-3, with D tentatively TRBD2 (6 bases). Germline loops: CDR1 PRHDT, CDR2 FYEKMQ (reference sequence). This CDR3 region has 17 residues. V gave up 6 bases and J gave up 5 bases, with 24 bases separating them. CDR3 sequence: CASSFLYGGKGGDTQYF. The DNA of the CDR3 is TGTGCCAGCAGTTTCCTATATGGCGGGAAGGGTGGAGATACGCAGTATTTT.

The chain recombines TRBV30 with TRBJ2-3; no clear D gene. CDR3 size: 14 residues. Germline-derived CDR1 and CDR2 are GTSNPN and SVGIG (reference sequence). V dropped 0 bases and J dropped 1 base, with 8 bases sitting between them. CDR3 sequence: CAWSVLAGTDTQYF. The CDR3 coding sequence is TGTGCCTGGAGTGTACTCGCAGGCACAGATACGCAGTATTTT.

Only one count was recorded for this clonotype. The CDR3, as DNA: TGCAGCGTTCCGACAGGGGGCATCTACAATGAGCAGTTCTTC. Translated, it gives CSVPTGGIYNEQFF. The chain is built from TRBV29-1 and TRBJ2-1, with TRBD1 matching over 10 bases. CDR3 length: 14 amino acids. V was pared by 5 bases and J by 3 bases, with 4 bases of the junction left unmatched. CDR1 SQVTM and CDR2 ANQGSEA come from the germline V gene.

The chain has TRBV2 and TRBJ2-1; maybe TRBD2 (5 bases). From germline, CDR1 is SNHLY and CDR2 FYNNEI. The CDR3 has 15 residues. The V gene lost 3 bases and the J gene lost 6 bases, with 15 bases spanning the gap. As DNA, the CDR3 is TGTGCCAGCAGTGATATTATTGGGGAGCCCAATGAGCAGTTCTTC. This gives the protein CASSDIIGEPNEQFF. Supplemented by reference TRBV2 and TRBJ2-1, the full variable domain reads EPEVTQTPSHQVTQMGQEVILRCVPISNHLYFYWYRQILGQKVEFLVSFYNNEISEKSEIFDDQFSVERPDGSNFTLKIRSTKLEDSAMYFCASSDIIGEPNEQFFGPGTRLTVL.

V usage is TRBV30 and J usage is TRBJ2-3, with TRBD2 identical over 12 bases. The V and J ends lost 8 bases and 4 bases, in that order; junction bases with no gene match: 10. The CDR3 spans 15 residues. The germline V gene encodes CDR1 GTSNPN and CDR2 SVGIG (reference sequence). CDR3 sequence: CATSTSGGLADTQYF. For the CDR3, the DNA is TGTGCCACCTCGACTAGCGGGGGTCTCGCAGATACGCAGTATTTT.

The chain combines TRBV5-6 with TRBJ2-2; D might be TRBD1 (6 bases). The CDR3 length is 16 residues. Germline V lookup: CDR1 SGHDT, CDR2 YYEEEE. Trimming removed 4 bases at V and 3 bases at J, with 16 bases between. CDR3 sequence (DNA): TGTGCCAGCAGCGCGGAGATGGGGGCTTACACCGGGGAGCTGTTTTTT. Translation gives CASSAEMGAYTGELFF.

CDR3 in amino acids: CAWSGGGGELFF. CDR3 bases: TGTGCCTGGAGCGGGGGCGGCGGGGAGCTGTTTTTT. The gene calls are TRBV30 and TRBJ2-2; the D gene could be TRBD1 or TRBD2 (6 bases each). The CDR3 length is 12 residues. The V end was cut by 3 bases, the J end by 7 bases, with 9 bases between. Germline CDR1 GTSNPN, CDR2 SVGIG (reference sequence).

The chain carries TRBV5-1 and TRBJ1-3; D unresolved. The germline V and J ends were trimmed by 0 bases and 2 bases, with 9 bases remaining between them. CDR3 length: 15 amino acids. Germline V gene lookup returns CDR1 SGHRS and CDR2 YFSETQ. The CDR3 bases are TGCGCCAGCAGCTTGGTAACGGCCCCTGGAAACACCATATATTTT. This codes for CASSLVTAPGNTIYF.

V usage is TRBV12-5 and J usage is TRBJ2-3; D is ambiguous. The CDR3 consists of 13 residues. Germline values: CDR1 LGHNT, CDR2 FRNRAP. Trimming left V 7 bases short and J 6 bases short, with 14 bases between. The CDR3 coding sequence is TGTGCTAGTGCCCCTAACCTAGAGGATACGCAGTATTTT. Amino acid sequence: CASAPNLEDTQYF.

The chain employs TRBV2 and TRBJ2-7; tentative D call: TRBD1 (6 bases). The CDR3 length is 14 residues. Trimming stripped 4 bases from V and 1 base from J, with 11 bases between. Per germline, CDR1 SNHLY and CDR2 FYNNEI. The DNA for the CDR3 is TGTGCCAGCAGTGGGACAGACCGTTCCTACGAGCAGTACTTC. Translated: CASSGTDRSYEQYF.

CDR3 nucleotides: TGTGCCAGCAGCTCTTTGGGCCCGGCAGCTTTCTTT. Translating it yields CASSSLGPAAFF. This chain uses TRBV5-6 with TRBJ1-1; D is ambiguous. The germline V and J ends were trimmed by 3 bases and 10 bases, with 13 bases remaining between them. From germline, CDR1 is SGHDT and CDR2 YYEEEE. CDR3 size: 12 residues.